A single sample is the source of the 13 T cell receptor beta chains below, sequenced in a study of CD8 T cells in Susac syndrome. After extraction with the RNeasy kit, about 0.45 to 1 ug of the RNA was reverse transcribed using random hexamers. MiXCR was run by TCRdb on the immunoSEQ multiplex PCR reads, yielding one entry per CDR3 protein. The table shows about 180,000 distinct CDR3 sequences, with around 94% occurring only once. Sequenced input: CD4+ T cells from PBMCs. The source is a human donor with Susac syndrome.

The chain uses TRBV5-4 and TRBJ2-3; D is possibly TRBD2 (5 bases). The V and J ends lost 0 bases and 2 bases respectively, with 10 bases between them. The germline V gene encodes CDR1 SGHNT and CDR2 YYREEE (reference sequence). The CDR3 runs 15 residues. The CDR3 nucleotides are TGTGCCAGCAGCTTGGGCGGGCTTCCCACAGATACGCAGTATTTT. Translated, it gives CASSLGGLPTDTQYF.

The J gene is TRBJ1-2, the V gene TRBV20-1, with TRBD1 matching 7 bases. Germline V lookup: CDR1 DFQATT, CDR2 SNEGSKA (reference sequence). This CDR3 spans 14 amino acids. With V trimmed by 6 bases and J by 2 bases, 9 bases remained unmatched. The CDR3: CSAKRTGINYGYTF. CDR3 sequence (DNA): TGCAGTGCGAAAAGGACAGGAATCAACTATGGCTACACCTTC.

The gene calls are TRBV15 and TRBJ2-7; the D is unclear. CDR3 length: 13 residues. Germline V gene data show CDR1 as LNHNV and CDR2 as YYDKDF (reference sequence). With 0 bases removed from V and 7 bases from J, the gap between germline ends came to 10 bases. CDR3 protein: CATSRDSRREQYF. In nucleotides, the CDR3 is TGTGCCACCAGCAGAGATTCCCGCAGGGAGCAGTACTTC.

The rearrangement joins TRBV6-2 or TRBV6-3 to TRBJ2-1; no reliable D call. Germline CDR1 MNHEY, CDR2 SVGEGT. The CDR3 spans 14 residues. V lost 4 bases and J 9 bases, leaving 16 bases between the germline ends. The CDR3 loop reads CASSSEDERSEQFF. CDR3 DNA: TGTGCCAGCAGTTCCGAGGATGAACGGAGTGAGCAGTTCTTC.

V usage is TRBV18 and J usage is TRBJ1-1; 7 nucleotides match TRBD1. Germline CDR1 reads KGHSH; CDR2 reads LQKENI. The trim removed 3 bases at V and 0 bases at J, leaving 10 bases unmatched. This CDR3 contains 17 residues. In DNA, the CDR3 is TGTGCCAGCTCACCTAGTCCCGGGACAGTCATGAACACTGAAGCTTTCTTT. This codes for CASSPSPGTVMNTEAFF. Full variable domain (remainder filled in from reference TRBV18 and TRBJ1-1): NAGVMQNPRHLVRRRGQEARLRCSPMKGHSHVYWYRQLPEEGLKFMVYLQKENIIDESGMPKERFSAEFPKEGPSILRIQQVVRGDSAAYFCASSPSPGTVMNTEAFFGQGTRLTVV.

The rearrangement joins TRBV25-1 to TRBJ1-6; 9 nucleotides line up with TRBD1. Germline trimming cut 6 bases from V and 9 bases from J; bases unmatched to any gene: 9. The germline gives CDR1 MGHDK, CDR2 SYGVNS. The CDR3 contains 15 residues. The CDR3 reads CASSPWTGESSPLHF. CDR3 coding DNA: TGTGCCAGCAGCCCCTGGACAGGGGAGAGTTCACCCCTCCACTTT.

This clonotype was seen only a few times. V usage is TRBV7-2 and J usage is TRBJ2-1; D is possibly TRBD1 (6 bases). With 1 base removed from V and 2 bases from J, the gap between germline ends came to 9 bases. Germline V CDR1 and CDR2: SGHTA, FQGNSA. The CDR3 runs 15 residues. CDR3 residues: CASSLGQGPYNEQFF. CDR3 nucleotides: TGTGCCAGCAGCTTAGGGCAGGGGCCCTACAATGAGCAGTTCTTC.

The genes are TRBV20-1 and TRBJ2-1, with 7 bases that match TRBD2. After removal of 5 bases from V and 6 bases from J, the junction contained 10 bases not matched to a gene. CDR1 and CDR2 (germline): DFQATT, SNEGSKA (reference sequence). The CDR3 totals 14 residues. Here the CDR3 reads CSASKRGWGNEQFF. The CDR3 DNA is TGCAGTGCTTCAAAGCGGGGTTGGGGCAATGAGCAGTTCTTC.

The chain joins TRBV28 to TRBJ2-2; TRBD2 aligns across 13 bases. The CDR3 sequence is 16 residues long. V shed 6 bases, J shed 1 base, and the junction held 2 bases outside the gene matches. Per the germline V gene, CDR1 is MDHEN and CDR2 is SYDVKM. CDR3 sequence: CASSRLAGGNTGELFF. CDR3 bases: TGTGCCAGCAGCAGACTAGCGGGGGGGAACACCGGGGAGCTGTTTTTT. The variable domain in full, completed from reference TRBV28 and TRBJ2-2, reads DVKVTQSSRYLVKRTGEKVFLECVQDMDHENMFWYRQDPGLGLRLIYFSYDVKMKEKGDIPEGYSVSREKKERFSLILESASTNQTSMYLCASSRLAGGNTGELFFGEGSRLTVL.

This chain connects TRBV7-6 to TRBJ1-6; 7 nucleotides match TRBD1. The CDR3 covers 14 residues. V gave up 5 bases and J gave up 5 bases; unmatched junction bases: 3. Germline CDR1 reads SGHVS; CDR2 reads FNYEAQ. The CDR3 region is CASSRGQNNSPLHF. Written as DNA, the CDR3 is TGTGCCAGCAGCCGGGGACAGAATAATTCACCCCTCCACTTT.

This sequence joins TRBV3-1 and TRBJ1-2, with 7 nucleotides matching TRBD1. This CDR3 spans 15 amino acids. The germline V gene encodes CDR1 LGHDT and CDR2 YNNKEL (reference sequence). V was pared by 1 base and J by 4 bases, with 6 bases of the junction left unmatched. The CDR3 spells CASSQVLGQTYGYTF. DNA for the CDR3: TGTGCCAGCAGCCAAGTTTTGGGACAGACCTATGGCTACACCTTC.

The chain joins TRBV20-1 to TRBJ2-1; D call uncertain. CDR3 length: 14 residues. Trimming took 6 bases from V and 2 from J, leaving 14 bases between them. The V gene's germline CDR1 is DFQATT and CDR2 SNEGSKA (reference sequence). The CDR3 protein is CSAGSLEAYNEQFF. As DNA, the CDR3 is TGCAGTGCCGGGTCTCTAGAGGCCTACAATGAGCAGTTCTTC.

V gene TRBV7-9 combines with J gene TRBJ1-2, with 7 bases that match TRBD1. This CDR3 region has 14 residues. V lost 6 bases to trimming and J lost 4 bases; unmatched junction nucleotides: 8. Looked up from germline, CDR1 is SEHNR and CDR2 is FQNEAQ (reference sequence). CDR3 in DNA: TGTGCCAGCAGTCAACAGGGGCTAGGCTATGGCTACACCTTC. Protein product: CASSQQGLGYGYTF. The full variable domain, its missing parts supplied by reference TRBV7-9 and TRBJ1-2, is DTGVSQNPRHKITKRGQNVTFRCDPISEHNRLYWYRQTLGQGPEFLTYFQNEAQLEKSRLLSDRFSAERPKGSFSTLEIQRTEQGDSAMYLCASSQQGLGYGYTFGSGTRLTVV.